This TCR beta chain was recorded in a study of blood T cell repertoires in COVID-19. As for the study in general: The United States, Italy and Spain supplied acute and convalescent COVID-19 samples.

V lost 4 bases to trimming and J lost 9 bases; unmatched junction nucleotides: 9. The CDR3 loop spans 17 amino acids. Germline V gene sequence: CDR1 SGHVS, CDR2 FNYEAQ. Participants were aged 18 to 89 years from approximately 23 US areas. Clinical histories supplied by participants themselves formed the basis of cohort assignment. Sequencing was performed with immunoSEQ multiplex PCR; in TCRdb, only in-frame clones are kept and a portion is missing. This sample has about half a million clones; roughly nine tenths occur once, and the top ten carry more than 7.5%. The source material was PBMCs or T cells enriched from blood (not recorded which). This TCR derives from a woman aged 55-69 years who had recovered from COVID-19. The chain carries TRBV7-6 and TRBJ2-2; 15 bases agree with TRBD2. The CDR3 protein is CASSSRGTSGGTRELFF. DNA of the CDR3: TGTGCCAGCAGCTCCCGTGGGACTAGCGGGGGGACCCGGGAGCTGTTTTTT.